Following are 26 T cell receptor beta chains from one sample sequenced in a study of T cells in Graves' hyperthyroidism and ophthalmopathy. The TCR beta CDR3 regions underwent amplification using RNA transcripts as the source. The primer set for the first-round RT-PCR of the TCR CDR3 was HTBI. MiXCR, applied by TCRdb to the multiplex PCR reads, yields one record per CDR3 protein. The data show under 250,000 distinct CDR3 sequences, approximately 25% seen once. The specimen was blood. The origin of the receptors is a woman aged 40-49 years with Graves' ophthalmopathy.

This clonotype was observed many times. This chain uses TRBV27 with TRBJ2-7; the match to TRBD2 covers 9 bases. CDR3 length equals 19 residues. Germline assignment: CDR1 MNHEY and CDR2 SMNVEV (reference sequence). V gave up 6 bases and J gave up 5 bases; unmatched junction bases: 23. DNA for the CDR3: TGTGCCAGCAGCTCACTAACTACGACTAGCGGCCTAGTAAGGAACGAGCAGTACTTC. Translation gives CASSSLTTTSGLVRNEQYF.

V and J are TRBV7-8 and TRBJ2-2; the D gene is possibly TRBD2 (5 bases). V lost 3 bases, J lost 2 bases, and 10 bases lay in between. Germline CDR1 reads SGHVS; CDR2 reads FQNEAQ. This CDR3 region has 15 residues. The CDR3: CASSFQRYNTGELFF. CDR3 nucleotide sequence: TGTGCCAGCAGCTTCCAGCGGTACAACACCGGGGAGCTGTTTTTT. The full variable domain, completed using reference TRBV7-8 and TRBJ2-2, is GAGVSQSPRYKVAKRGQDVALRCDPISGHVSLFWYQQALGQGPEFLTYFQNEAQLDKSGLPSDRFFAERPEGSVSTLKIQRTQQEDSAVYLCASSFQRYNTGELFFGEGSRLTVL.

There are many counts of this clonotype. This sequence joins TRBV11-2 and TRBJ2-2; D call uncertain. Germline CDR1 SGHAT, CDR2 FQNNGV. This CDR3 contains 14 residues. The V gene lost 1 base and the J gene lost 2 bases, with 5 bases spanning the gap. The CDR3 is CASSLGANTGELFF. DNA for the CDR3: TGTGCCAGCAGCTTAGGAGCAAACACCGGGGAGCTGTTTTTT.

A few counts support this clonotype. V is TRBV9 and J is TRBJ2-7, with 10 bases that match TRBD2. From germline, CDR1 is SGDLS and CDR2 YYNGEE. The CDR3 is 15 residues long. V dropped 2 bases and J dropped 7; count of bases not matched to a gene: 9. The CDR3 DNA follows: TGTGCCAGCAGCGTCCTAGCGGGGGCGCGAGAAGAGCAGTACTTC. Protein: CASSVLAGAREEQYF. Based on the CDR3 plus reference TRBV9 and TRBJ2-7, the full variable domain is DSGVTQTPKHLITATGQRVTLRCSPRSGDLSVYWYQQSLDQGLQFLIQYYNGEERAKGNILERFSAQQFPDLHSELNLSSLELGDSALYFCASSVLAGAREEQYFGPGTRLTVT.

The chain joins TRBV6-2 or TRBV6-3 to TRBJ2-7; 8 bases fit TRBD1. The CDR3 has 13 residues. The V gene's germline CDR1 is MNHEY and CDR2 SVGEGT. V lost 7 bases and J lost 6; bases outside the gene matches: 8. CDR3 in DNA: TGTGCCAGCAACAGGGGGGAGTCGGGCGAGCAGTACTTC. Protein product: CASNRGESGEQYF.

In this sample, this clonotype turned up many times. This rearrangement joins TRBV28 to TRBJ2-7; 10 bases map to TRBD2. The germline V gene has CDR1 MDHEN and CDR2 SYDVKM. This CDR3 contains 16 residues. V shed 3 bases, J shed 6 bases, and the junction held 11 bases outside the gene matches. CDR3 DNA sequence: TGTGCCAGCAGTTTGCTAGCGGGAGATCTTAAACCCGAGCAGTACTTC. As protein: CASSLLAGDLKPEQYF.

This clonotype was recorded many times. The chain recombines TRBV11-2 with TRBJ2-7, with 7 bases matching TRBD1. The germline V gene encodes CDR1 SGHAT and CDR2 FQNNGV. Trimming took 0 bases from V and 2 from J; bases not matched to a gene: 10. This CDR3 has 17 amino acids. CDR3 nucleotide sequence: TGTGCCAGCAGCTTAGACCCCGGGACAGTGACCCCCTACGAGCAGTACTTC. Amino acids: CASSLDPGTVTPYEQYF.

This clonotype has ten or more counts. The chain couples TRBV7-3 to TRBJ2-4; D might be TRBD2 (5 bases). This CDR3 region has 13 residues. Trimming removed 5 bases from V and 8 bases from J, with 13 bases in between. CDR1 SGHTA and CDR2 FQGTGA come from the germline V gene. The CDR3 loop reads CASSLSGMDIQYF. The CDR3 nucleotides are TGTGCCAGCAGCCTGTCCGGGATGGACATTCAGTACTTC.

The CDR3 coding sequence is TGTGCCAGCAGCTCCACCGGGACAGGGCTTTACGAGCAGTACTTC. Translated, it gives CASSSTGTGLYEQYF. The chain couples TRBV7-8 to TRBJ2-7, with TRBD1 matching 9 bases. Germline V lookup: CDR1 SGHVS, CDR2 FQNEAQ. The CDR3 loop spans 15 amino acids. Losses at the gene ends were 4 bases for V and 4 bases for J; bases not matched to a gene: 8.

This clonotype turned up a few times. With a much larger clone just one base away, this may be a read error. The CDR3 is CAISLLYRANTGELFF. The DNA of the CDR3 is TGTGCCATCAGTTTATTGTACAGGGCGAACACCGGGGAGCTGTTTTTT. The genes are TRBV28 and TRBJ2-2; possibly TRBD1 for D (6 bases). The germline CDR1 and CDR2 sequences are MDHEN and SYDVKM. The CDR3 contains 16 residues.

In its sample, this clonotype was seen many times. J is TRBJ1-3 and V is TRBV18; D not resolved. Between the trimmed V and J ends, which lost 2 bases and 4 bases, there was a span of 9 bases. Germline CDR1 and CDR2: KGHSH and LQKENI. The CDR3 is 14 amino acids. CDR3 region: CASSPAGSGNTIYF. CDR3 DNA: TGTGCCAGCTCACCAGCGGGGTCCGGAAACACCATATATTTT.

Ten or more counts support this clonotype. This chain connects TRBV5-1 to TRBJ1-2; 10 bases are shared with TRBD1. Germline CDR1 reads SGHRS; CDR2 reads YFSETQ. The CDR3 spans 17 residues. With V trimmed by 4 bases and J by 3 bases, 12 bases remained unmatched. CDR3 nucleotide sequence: TGCGCCAGCAGCCCGTGGAGGACAGGGGGGGCGGACTATGGCTACACCTTC. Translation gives CASSPWRTGGADYGYTF.

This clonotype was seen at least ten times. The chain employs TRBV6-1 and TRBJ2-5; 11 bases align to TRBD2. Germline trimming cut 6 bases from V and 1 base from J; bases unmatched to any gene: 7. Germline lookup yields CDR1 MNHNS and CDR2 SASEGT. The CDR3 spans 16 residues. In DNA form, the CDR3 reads TGTGCCAGCAGCGATGGGACTAGCGGATTCCAAGAGACCCAGTACTTC. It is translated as CASSDGTSGFQETQYF.

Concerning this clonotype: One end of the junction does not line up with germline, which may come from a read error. The CDR3 reads CASSRVGGLVGSPYEQCF. In nucleotides, the CDR3 is TGCGCCAGCAGCAGAGTGGGGGGACTAGTGGGTTCCCCCTACGAGCAGTGCTTC. The gene calls are TRBV5-1 and TRBJ2-7, with TRBD2 matching 8 bases. Looked up from germline, CDR1 is SGHRS and CDR2 is YFSETQ. The CDR3 length is 18 residues.

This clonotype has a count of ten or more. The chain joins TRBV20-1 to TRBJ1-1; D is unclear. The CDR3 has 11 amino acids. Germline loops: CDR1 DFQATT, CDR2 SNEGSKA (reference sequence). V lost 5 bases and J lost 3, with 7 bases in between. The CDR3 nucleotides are TGCAGTGCTGGACCAGACACTGAAGCTTTCTTT. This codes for CSAGPDTEAFF.

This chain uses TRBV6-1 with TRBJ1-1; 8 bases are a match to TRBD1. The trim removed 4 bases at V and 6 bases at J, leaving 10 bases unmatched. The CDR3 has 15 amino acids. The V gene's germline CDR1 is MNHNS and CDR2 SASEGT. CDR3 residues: CASSVEAGGIPEAFF. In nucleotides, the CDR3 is TGTGCCAGCAGTGTAGAGGCAGGGGGCATCCCTGAAGCTTTCTTT.

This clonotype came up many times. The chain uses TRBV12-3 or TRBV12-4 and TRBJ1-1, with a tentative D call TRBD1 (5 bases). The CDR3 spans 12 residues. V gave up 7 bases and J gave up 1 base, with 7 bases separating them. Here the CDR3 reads CASTDRNTEAFF. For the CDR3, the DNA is TGTGCCAGCACCGACAGGAACACTGAAGCTTTCTTT.

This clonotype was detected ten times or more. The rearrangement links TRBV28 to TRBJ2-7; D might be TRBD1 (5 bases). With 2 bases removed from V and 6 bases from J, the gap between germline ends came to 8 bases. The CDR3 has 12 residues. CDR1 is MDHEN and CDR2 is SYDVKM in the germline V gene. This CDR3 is CASSLARVEQYF. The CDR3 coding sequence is TGTGCCAGCAGTTTAGCCAGGGTCGAGCAGTACTTC.

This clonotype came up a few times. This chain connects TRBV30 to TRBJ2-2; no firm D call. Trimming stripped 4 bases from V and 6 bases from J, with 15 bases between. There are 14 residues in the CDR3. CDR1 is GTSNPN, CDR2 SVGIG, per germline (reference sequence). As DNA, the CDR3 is TGTGCCTGGACTCGTATTTTTTCCGCCGGGGAGCTGTTTTTT. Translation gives CAWTRIFSAGELFF. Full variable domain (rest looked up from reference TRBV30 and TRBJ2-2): SQTIHQWPATLVQPVGSPLSLECTVEGTSNPNLYWYRQAAGRGLQLLFYSVGIGQISSEVPQNLSASRPQDRQFILSSKKLLLSDSGFYLCAWTRIFSAGELFFGEGSRLTVL.

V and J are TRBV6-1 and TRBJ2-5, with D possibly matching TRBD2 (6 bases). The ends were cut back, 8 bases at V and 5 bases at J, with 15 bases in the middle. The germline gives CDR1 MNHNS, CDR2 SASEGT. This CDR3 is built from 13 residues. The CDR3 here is CASVGGGVETQYF. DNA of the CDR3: TGTGCCAGCGTGGGGGGTGGCGTGGAGACCCAGTACTTC.

Here the CDR3 DNA reads TGTGCCAGCAGTTATCGGGGGGGGCAGGAGACCCAGTACTTC. As protein: CASSYRGGQETQYF. The gene calls are TRBV2 and TRBJ2-5; 8 nucleotides align to TRBD2. Germline V gene lookup returns CDR1 SNHLY and CDR2 FYNNEI. V was pared by 5 bases and J by 5 bases, with 7 bases of the junction left unmatched. This CDR3 region has 14 residues.

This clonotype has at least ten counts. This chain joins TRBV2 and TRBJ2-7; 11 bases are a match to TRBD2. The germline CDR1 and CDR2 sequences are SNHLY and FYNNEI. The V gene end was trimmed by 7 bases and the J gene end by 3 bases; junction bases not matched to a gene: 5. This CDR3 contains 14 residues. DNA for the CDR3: TGTGCCAGCACTAGCGGACTAGCGGGCTACGAGCAGTACTTC. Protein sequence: CASTSGLAGYEQYF.

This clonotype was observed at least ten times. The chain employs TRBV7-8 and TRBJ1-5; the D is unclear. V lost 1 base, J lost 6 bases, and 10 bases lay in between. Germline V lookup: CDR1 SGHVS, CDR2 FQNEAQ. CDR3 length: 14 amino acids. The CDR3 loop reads CASSLGRVGQPQHF. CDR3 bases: TGTGCCAGCAGCTTAGGACGGGTCGGTCAGCCCCAGCATTTT.

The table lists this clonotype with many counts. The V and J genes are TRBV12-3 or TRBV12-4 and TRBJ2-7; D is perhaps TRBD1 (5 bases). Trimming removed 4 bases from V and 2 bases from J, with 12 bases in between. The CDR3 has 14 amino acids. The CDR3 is CASSYAGRAYEQYF. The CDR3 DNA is TGTGCCAGCAGTTACGCAGGGCGAGCCTACGAGCAGTACTTC.

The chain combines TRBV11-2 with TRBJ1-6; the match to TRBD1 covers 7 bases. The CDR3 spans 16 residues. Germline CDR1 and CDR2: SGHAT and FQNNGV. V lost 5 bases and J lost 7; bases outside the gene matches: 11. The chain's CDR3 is CASSRSRDSMNSPLHF. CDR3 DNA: TGTGCCAGCAGCAGAAGCCGGGACAGTATGAATTCACCCCTCCACTTT.

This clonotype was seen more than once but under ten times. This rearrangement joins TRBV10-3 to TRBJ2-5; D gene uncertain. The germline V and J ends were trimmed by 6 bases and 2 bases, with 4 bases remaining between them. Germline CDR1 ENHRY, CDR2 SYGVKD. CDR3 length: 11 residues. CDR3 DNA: TGTGCCATCAGAGAACAAGAGACCCAGTACTTC. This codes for CAIREQETQYF.